The clone carrying this T cell receptor (beta chain) was seen ten or more times. Researchers tagged individual cDNA molecules with unique molecular identifiers. From the 5' RACE reads, TCRdb called clonotypes with MiXCR, one entry per CDR3 protein. The sample includes about 80,000 distinct CDR3 sequences, roughly 5.3% seen only once; the top ten take under 7.5%. The data belong to a study of early T cells in non-severe SARS-CoV-2 infection. CDR1 is MNHEY, CDR2 SVGAGI, per germline. This CDR3 spans 16 amino acids. V was clipped by 6 bases and J by 0 bases, with 15 bases between them. The genes are TRBV6-5 and TRBJ2-1, with a possible D match to TRBD1 (6 bases). The source of this sequence is an adult who was a healthcare worker with PCR-confirmed SARS-CoV-2 infection or an uninfected control (not recorded which). Sequences were derived from whole blood, sampled at baseline. DNA of the CDR3: TGTGCCAGCAGGCCTGCTCAGGGGCTCTCCTACAATGAGCAGTTCTTC. This sequence encodes CASRPAQGLSYNEQFF.